This T cell receptor beta chain derives from a study of shared clonotypes between healthy human individuals. Study summary: Each donor's CD4 naive and CD4 memory cells filled three plates apiece, CD8 naive two, and CD8 memory one. Study observations and caveats: The generation probabilities recorded for non-shared clonotypes fell below those of clonotypes shared by all four donors. The study sampled only blood, and tissue repertoires likely differ.

In the naive CD8 group, cells lacked CD45RO and were positively selected for CCR7, so terminally differentiated effector memory CD45RA+ cells were left out. A word on this clone: Its antigen is unknown.

The assay was immunoSEQ multiplex PCR, and TCRdb's table has in-frame clones only and misses some. The sample shows about 2.1 million clones, roughly 95% of them seen only once. Germline lookup yields CDR1 MNHEY and CDR2 SVGAGI. Trimming pared 6 bases from V and 0 bases from J, leaving 3 bases between. The CDR3 length is 13 residues. This TCR was recovered from a man aged 18 to 29 in good health. Some clones in this sample may be carry-over from other donors' samples. The chain uses TRBV6-5 and TRBJ2-6; D is uncertain. Sequenced input: naive CD8+ T cells from PBMCs. The CDR3 bases are TGTGCCAGCAGCCGCTCTGGGGCCAACGTCCTGACTTTC. It translates to CASSRSGANVLTF.